This TCR beta chain appears in the sequencing data of a study of quantifying T cell responses using KT2 cells. The overall study: TCR alpha and beta constant-region primers primed reverse transcription of RNA. Study-wide findings and caveats: At about one KT2 cell per 100,000 PBMC, KT2 sequences were still detected. KT2 clone alpha and beta sequence counts scaled linearly with input KT2 cell number.

From germline, CDR1 is SGHAT and CDR2 FQDESV (reference sequence). With 8 bases removed from V and 8 bases from J, the gap between germline ends came to 10 bases. CDR3 length: 12 residues. A remark on this clonotype: Its antigen is unknown.

Each cDNA got a UMI-containing oligo ligated at its 3' end. The first PCR ran approximately 4 cycles with an equimolar RC1.1 and RC1.2 beta primer mix. TCRdb reanalysed the UMI-ligation and nested PCR reads using MiXCR and keeps one entry per CDR3 protein. The profile shows around 56,000 distinct CDR3 sequences, around 12% of them singletons. Known numbers of the T cell clone KT2 were added to PBMC. KT2 cells were mixed with fixed PBMC numbers at varying ratios. The rearrangement joins TRBV11-1 to TRBJ1-6; D not resolved. The sequencing input was PBMCs spiked with cells of the T cell clone KT2. This receptor was identified in a human donor. Here the CDR3 reads CASLFWDSPLHF. The CDR3 DNA is TGTGCCAGCCTGTTTTGGGATTCACCCCTCCACTTT.